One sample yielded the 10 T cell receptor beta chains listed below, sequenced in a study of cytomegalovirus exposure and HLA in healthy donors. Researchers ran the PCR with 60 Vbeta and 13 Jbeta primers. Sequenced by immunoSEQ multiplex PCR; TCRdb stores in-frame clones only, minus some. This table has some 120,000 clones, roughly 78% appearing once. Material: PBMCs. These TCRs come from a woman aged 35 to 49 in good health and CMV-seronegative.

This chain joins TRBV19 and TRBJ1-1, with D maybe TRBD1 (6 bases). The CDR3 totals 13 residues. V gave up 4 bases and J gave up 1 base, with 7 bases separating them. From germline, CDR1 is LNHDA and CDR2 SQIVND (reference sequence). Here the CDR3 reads CASSTQGNTEAFF. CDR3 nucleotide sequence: TGTGCCAGTAGTACACAGGGGAACACTGAAGCTTTCTTT.

The CDR3: CASSLWTSGRFF. DNA of the CDR3: TGTGCCAGCAGTTTGTGGACTAGCGGGAGGTTCTTC. V gene TRBV28 combines with J gene TRBJ2-1; TRBD2 matches at 13 bases. Trimming took 3 bases from V and 15 from J; bases not matched to a gene: 2. The germline V gene has CDR1 MDHEN and CDR2 SYDVKM. The CDR3 has 12 residues.

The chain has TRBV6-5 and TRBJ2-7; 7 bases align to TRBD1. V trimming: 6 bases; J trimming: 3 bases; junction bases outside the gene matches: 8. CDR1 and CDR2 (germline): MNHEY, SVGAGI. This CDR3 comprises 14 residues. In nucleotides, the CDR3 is TGTGCCAGCAGGGCGACAGGGAGTTTCTACGAGCAGTACTTC. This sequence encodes CASRATGSFYEQYF.

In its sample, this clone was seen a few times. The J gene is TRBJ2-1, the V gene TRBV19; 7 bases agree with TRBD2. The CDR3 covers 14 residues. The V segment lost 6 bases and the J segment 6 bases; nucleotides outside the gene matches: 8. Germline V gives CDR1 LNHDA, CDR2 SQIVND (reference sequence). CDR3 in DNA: TGTGCCAGTAGCTCAGGGACTATCGGCAATGAGCAGTTCTTC. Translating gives CASSSGTIGNEQFF.

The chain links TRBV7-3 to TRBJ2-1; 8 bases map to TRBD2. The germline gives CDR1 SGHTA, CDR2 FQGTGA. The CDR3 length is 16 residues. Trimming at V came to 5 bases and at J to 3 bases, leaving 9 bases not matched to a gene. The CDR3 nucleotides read TGTGCCAGCAGCCTGAGCGGGAGTCGTAACTACAATGAGCAGTTCTTC. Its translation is CASSLSGSRNYNEQFF.

The CDR3 region is CASTQFSGRATDTQYF. The CDR3 nucleotides are TGTGCCAGCACCCAATTTAGCGGGAGAGCCACAGATACGCAGTATTTT. This chain joins TRBV9 and TRBJ2-3; the match to TRBD2 covers 9 bases. V lost 6 bases and J lost 2; bases outside the gene matches: 10. The germline CDR1 and CDR2 sequences are SGDLS and YYNGEE. The CDR3 runs to 16 residues.

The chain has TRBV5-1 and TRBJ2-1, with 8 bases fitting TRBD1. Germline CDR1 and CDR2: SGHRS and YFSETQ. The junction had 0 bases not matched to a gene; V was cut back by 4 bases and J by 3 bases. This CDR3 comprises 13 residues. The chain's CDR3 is CASSGTGYNEQFF. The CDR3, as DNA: TGCGCCAGCAGCGGGACAGGCTACAATGAGCAGTTCTTC.

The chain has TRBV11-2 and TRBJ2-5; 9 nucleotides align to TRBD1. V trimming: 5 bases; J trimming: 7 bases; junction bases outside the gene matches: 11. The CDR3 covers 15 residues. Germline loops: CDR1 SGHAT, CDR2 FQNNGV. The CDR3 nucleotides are TGTGCCAGCAGCCTCGGACAGGGGTATGGTGTGACCCAGTACTTC. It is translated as CASSLGQGYGVTQYF.

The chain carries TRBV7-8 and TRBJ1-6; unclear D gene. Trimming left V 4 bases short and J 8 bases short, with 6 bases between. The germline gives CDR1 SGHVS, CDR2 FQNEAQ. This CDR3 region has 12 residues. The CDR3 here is CASSWGDSPLHF. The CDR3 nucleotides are TGTGCCAGCAGCTGGGGAGATTCACCCCTCCACTTT.

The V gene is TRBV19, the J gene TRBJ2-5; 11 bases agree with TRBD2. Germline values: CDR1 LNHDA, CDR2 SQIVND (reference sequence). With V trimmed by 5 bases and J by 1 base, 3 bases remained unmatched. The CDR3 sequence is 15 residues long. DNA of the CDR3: TGTGCCAGTAGTGGGACTAGCGGCAGCCAAGAGACCCAGTACTTC. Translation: CASSGTSGSQETQYF.